This passage covers 32 T cell receptor beta chains from one sample sequenced in a study of cytomegalovirus exposure and HLA in healthy donors. Sequenced by immunoSEQ multiplex PCR; TCRdb stores in-frame clones only, minus some. The sample has 55,000 to 80,000 clones, just under 95% seen once. Sequenced input: PBMCs. The receptors derive from a woman in her late teens or twenties in good health and CMV-seropositive.

The rearrangement joins TRBV18 to TRBJ2-2, with a weak D call TRBD2 (5 bases). Germline V lookup: CDR1 KGHSH, CDR2 LQKENI. The germline V and J ends were trimmed by 3 bases and 0 bases, with 17 bases remaining between them. This CDR3 is built from 18 residues. This CDR3 reads CASSPPWLRAANTGELFF. The CDR3 nucleotides read TGTGCCAGCTCACCCCCGTGGTTGAGGGCAGCGAACACCGGGGAGCTGTTTTTT.

J is TRBJ1-1 and V is TRBV6-1, with D possibly TRBD1 on 5 matching bases. CDR1 is MNHNS, CDR2 SASEGT, per germline. Trimming took off 3 bases at V and 7 bases at J, with 15 bases between the two ends. CDR3 length: 14 residues. CDR3: CASSEIIGAGEAFF. The DNA for the CDR3 is TGTGCCAGCAGTGAGATCATAGGGGCTGGTGAAGCTTTCTTT.

This clone was picked up one time. The chain couples TRBV6-4 to TRBJ1-4, with D perhaps matching TRBD1 (6 bases). Germline CDR1 reads MRHNA; CDR2 reads SNTAGT. The CDR3 is 16 amino acids. V was pared by 4 bases and J by 3 bases, with 15 bases between. CDR3 bases: TGTGCCAGCAGTGGCTTCTGGACAGATCCTAATGAAAAACTGTTTTTT. This sequence encodes CASSGFWTDPNEKLFF.

The V gene is TRBV9, the J gene TRBJ1-1; maybe TRBD1 (5 bases). This CDR3 is 13 amino acids long. CDR1 SGDLS and CDR2 YYNGEE come from the germline V gene. V shed 2 bases and J shed 5 bases, with 10 bases lying between them. CDR3 in DNA: TGTGCCAGCAGCGTGGGGACTGGTACTGAAGCTTTCTTT. This translates into CASSVGTGTEAFF.

The V and J genes are TRBV19 and TRBJ1-2, with 9 positions matching TRBD1. Germline CDR1 LNHDA, CDR2 SQIVND (reference sequence). The CDR3 spans 14 residues. V trimming: 5 bases; J trimming: 5 bases; junction bases outside the gene matches: 6. CDR3 in DNA: TGTGCCAGTAGTGAACAGGGGGCATGGTATGGCTACACCTTC. Protein sequence: CASSEQGAWYGYTF.

This rearrangement joins TRBV2 to TRBJ2-7; TRBD2 matches 7 bases. The CDR3 is 13 residues long. With 10 bases clipped from V and 5 bases from J, the junction kept 11 bases outside the gene matches. CDR1 and CDR2 from the germline V gene are SNHLY and FYNNEI. In DNA form, the CDR3 reads TGTGCCACCCAACTAGCGATTAGTCACGAGCAGTACTTC. It codes for CATQLAISHEQYF.

The chain couples TRBV6-1 to TRBJ2-7; TRBD2 matches 11 bases. Trimming cost V 6 bases and J 4 bases; bases outside gene matches: 5. The CDR3 runs to 14 residues. Germline loops: CDR1 MNHNS, CDR2 SASEGT. This CDR3 is CASRRLAGTYEQYF. The CDR3 DNA is TGTGCCAGCAGGAGACTAGCGGGGACTTACGAGCAGTACTTC.

The chain joins TRBV10-1 to TRBJ2-5; D not resolved. The CDR3 is 12 amino acids. Trimming cost V 11 bases and J 5 bases, with 15 bases left between them. From germline, CDR1 is WNHNN and CDR2 SYGVQD (reference sequence). The CDR3, as DNA: TGCGCCGCAAACTCAAATCGGGAGACCCAGTACTTC. It is translated as CAANSNRETQYF.

The chain combines TRBV28 with TRBJ1-1; D is perhaps TRBD1 (5 bases). Germline V lookup: CDR1 MDHEN, CDR2 SYDVKM. V dropped 4 bases and J dropped 1 base, with 13 bases sitting between them. The CDR3 runs to 15 residues. This chain's CDR3 is CASSSRQIQNTEAFF. The CDR3 DNA is TGTGCCAGCAGTTCTAGACAGATTCAGAACACTGAAGCTTTCTTT.

The chain is built from TRBV28 and TRBJ2-1, with 7 bases matching TRBD1. This CDR3 is 15 amino acids long. Germline V gene sequence: CDR1 MDHEN, CDR2 SYDVKM. J gave up 0 bases and V 2 bases, and 1 base lay outside the gene matches. The CDR3 nucleotides are TGTGCCAGCAGTTTAGGGACAGTCTCCTACAATGAGCAGTTCTTC. Its translation is CASSLGTVSYNEQFF.

The J gene is TRBJ1-2, the V gene TRBV29-1, with TRBD1 as a possible D gene (5 bases). The germline gives CDR1 SQVTM, CDR2 ANQGSEA. CDR3 size: 13 residues. Trimming left V 6 bases short and J 8 bases short, with 19 bases between. The DNA for the CDR3 is TGCAGCGTGGCCGGATCAGGGTCCGTCGGCTACACCTTC. Residues: CSVAGSGSVGYTF.

This clone was found once. The chain joins TRBV19 to TRBJ2-7; 8 nucleotides line up with TRBD1. V lost 6 bases, J lost 5 bases, and 15 bases stayed unmatched. CDR3 length equals 16 residues. From germline, CDR1 is LNHDA and CDR2 SQIVND (reference sequence). In DNA form, the CDR3 reads TGTGCCAGTAGGCAAGGGTTCCGGACAGGGACCGACGAGCAGTACTTC. The encoded protein is CASRQGFRTGTDEQYF.

This sequence joins TRBV5-6 and TRBJ1-1; TRBD1 matches 8 bases. V shed 3 bases and J 1 base; nucleotides not matched to a gene: 8. The germline V gene encodes CDR1 SGHDT and CDR2 YYEEEE. This CDR3 has 16 residues. CDR3 nucleotide sequence: TGTGCCAGCAGCTGGCGACAGGGGTTGCAGAACACTGAAGCTTTCTTT. This sequence encodes CASSWRQGLQNTEAFF.

The gene calls are TRBV4-3 and TRBJ1-2; 8 bases match TRBD1. V shed 5 bases and J 2 bases; nucleotides not matched to a gene: 7. Germline CDR1 and CDR2: LGHNA and YSLEER. The CDR3 runs to 15 residues. This CDR3 is CASSFDRGGNYGYTF. The CDR3 nucleotides read TGCGCCAGCAGCTTTGACAGGGGTGGGAACTATGGCTACACCTTC.

J is TRBJ1-3 and V is TRBV5-8; the D gene is possibly TRBD1 (5 bases). CDR3 size: 18 residues. Trimming took 0 bases from V and 0 from J, leaving 16 bases between them. Germline V CDR1 and CDR2: SGHTS, YDEGEE. The CDR3 here is CASSLVLDTRSSGNTIYF. As DNA, the CDR3 is TGTGCCAGCAGCTTGGTTCTGGACACAAGAAGCTCTGGAAACACCATATATTTT. The complete variable domain, with remaining parts taken from reference TRBV5-8 and TRBJ1-3, reads EAGVTQSPTHLIKTRGQQATLRCSPISGHTSVYWYQQALGLGLQFLLWYDEGEERNRGNFPPRFSGRQFPNYSSELNVNALELEDSALYLCASSLVLDTRSSGNTIYFGEGSWLTVV.

This clone was observed once. The chain carries TRBV21-1 and TRBJ1-5; the D call in the table, TRBD1, was not verified against the DNA. TRBV21-1 is designated a pseudogene. CDR3 length: 18 residues. Written as DNA, the CDR3 is TGTGCCAGCAGCAAAAAGGGACAGGGAAGGGCGCGGGATCAGCCCCAGCATTTT. It is translated as CASSKKGQGRARDQPQHF.

V and J are TRBV9 and TRBJ1-2, with a tentative D call TRBD1 (5 bases). CDR3 length: 15 residues. V gave up 3 bases and J gave up 4 bases, with 16 bases separating them. Germline V gene lookup returns CDR1 SGDLS and CDR2 YYNGEE. The DNA for the CDR3 is TGTGCCAGCAGCGCGTCAGGTGGGGGGAGCTATGGCTACACCTTC. Its protein is CASSASGGGSYGYTF.

This clone was observed many times. This chain connects TRBV7-3 to TRBJ1-1, with 7 positions matching TRBD1. CDR1 SGHTA and CDR2 FQGTGA come from the germline V gene. The V segment lost 5 bases and the J segment 4 bases; nucleotides outside the gene matches: 16. The CDR3 consists of 17 residues. CDR3 in DNA: TGTGCCAGCAGCCCCCAGGGGACGGCAGGGGGTTTCACTGAAGCTTTCTTT. Translated, it gives CASSPQGTAGGFTEAFF.

The CDR3 protein is CASTLARTGVNYGYTF. The CDR3 DNA reads as TGTGCCAGCACCTTAGCCCGGACAGGGGTGAACTATGGCTACACCTTC. The rearrangement links TRBV28 to TRBJ1-2; 9 bases align to TRBD1. Trimming took 7 bases from V and 2 from J; bases not matched to a gene: 11. The CDR3 sequence is 16 residues long. CDR1 is MDHEN and CDR2 is SYDVKM in the germline V gene.

The chain combines TRBV18 with TRBJ1-5; tentatively, D is TRBD1 (6 bases). V lost 6 bases and J 1 base, leaving 10 bases between the germline ends. CDR1 and CDR2 (germline): KGHSH, LQKENI. The CDR3 spans 14 residues. The DNA of the CDR3 is TGTGCCAGCTCCTGGACAGCCAGCAATCAGCCCCAGCATTTT. Its protein is CASSWTASNQPQHF.

The chain has TRBV28 and TRBJ1-2; 7 positions agree with TRBD1. The germline V gene encodes CDR1 MDHEN and CDR2 SYDVKM. With 10 bases clipped from V and 4 bases from J, the junction kept 9 bases outside the gene matches. This CDR3 region has 13 residues. The chain's CDR3 is CATRLGGPYGYTF. Here the CDR3 DNA reads TGTGCCACGCGCCTAGGGGGCCCCTATGGCTACACCTTC.

J is TRBJ1-1 and V is TRBV5-1; TRBD1 is a possible D gene (6 bases). V was shortened by 4 bases and J by 4 bases, with 14 bases between the two germline ends. Germline assignment: CDR1 SGHRS and CDR2 YFSETQ. This CDR3 contains 14 residues. CDR3 sequence: CASSEAAGVTEAFF. The CDR3 coding sequence is TGCGCCAGCAGCGAAGCCGCAGGGGTCACTGAAGCTTTCTTT.

V usage is TRBV11-2 and J usage is TRBJ2-2; TRBD1 matches at 7 bases. V lost 5 bases, J lost 0 bases, and 6 bases stayed unmatched. The CDR3 is made up of 16 amino acids. CDR1 is SGHAT, CDR2 FQNNGV, per germline. In nucleotides, the CDR3 is TGTGCCAGCAGCCCTAGGGGGCAGGCGAACACCGGGGAGCTGTTTTTT. Translation gives CASSPRGQANTGELFF.

The CDR3 bases are TGTGCCAGCAGAGAAGTAGGGGGCTACGAGCAGTACTTC. As protein: CASREVGGYEQYF. The V and J genes are TRBV27 and TRBJ2-7; perhaps TRBD1 as D (6 bases). V gave up 6 bases and J gave up 3 bases, with 12 bases separating them. The CDR3 length is 13 residues. Germline values: CDR1 MNHEY, CDR2 SMNVEV (reference sequence).

V and J are TRBV15 and TRBJ1-4, with TRBD1 matching 9 bases. CDR3 size: 15 residues. Germline V gene lookup returns CDR1 LNHNV and CDR2 YYDKDF (reference sequence). With 3 bases clipped from V and 5 bases from J, the junction kept 4 bases outside the gene matches. CDR3 loop: CATSSDRGRNEKLFF. CDR3 DNA: TGTGCCACCAGCAGCGACAGGGGGAGAAATGAAAAACTGTTTTTT.

V is TRBV11-2 and J is TRBJ2-7; 7 bases map to TRBD2. Germline CDR1 is SGHAT and CDR2 is FQNNGV. V dropped 5 bases and J dropped 2; count of bases not matched to a gene: 9. The CDR3 is 15 amino acids. This CDR3 is CASSHPGRGAYEQYF. The CDR3 bases are TGTGCCAGCAGCCATCCCGGCCGGGGGGCCTACGAGCAGTACTTC.

This clone has more than one count but fewer than ten. The chain links TRBV11-2 to TRBJ2-7; 12 nucleotides agree with TRBD2. Looked up from germline, CDR1 is SGHAT and CDR2 is FQNNGV. The CDR3 is made up of 17 amino acids. J gave up 6 bases and V 1 base, and 10 bases lay outside the gene matches. The CDR3 nucleotides are TGTGCCAGCAGCTTAGGCCCCCTCCTAGCGGGGGGGGTCGAGCAGTACTTC. The encoded protein is CASSLGPLLAGGVEQYF.

This chain uses TRBV7-9 with TRBJ1-4; D unclear. Per germline, CDR1 SEHNR and CDR2 FQNEAQ (reference sequence). The CDR3 covers 12 residues. V shed 5 bases and J shed 10 bases, with 11 bases lying between them. The CDR3 nucleotides are TGTGCCAGCAGCCCAAGTGAGGGAAAACTGTTTTTT. Translation: CASSPSEGKLFF.

The chain links TRBV30 to TRBJ2-3, with D perhaps TRBD2 (5 bases). Germline V gene sequence: CDR1 GTSNPN, CDR2 SVGIG (reference sequence). CDR3 length equals 14 residues. The ends were cut back, 3 bases at V and 1 base at J, with 11 bases in the middle. The CDR3 nucleotides read TGTGCCTGGAGGTTTTTGAGGGGCACAGATACGCAGTATTTT. The encoded protein is CAWRFLRGTDTQYF.

J is TRBJ2-1 and V is TRBV9; 11 nucleotides agree with TRBD2. The V gene end was trimmed by 4 bases and the J gene end by 12 bases; junction bases not matched to a gene: 12. The CDR3 is 15 amino acids. Looked up from germline, CDR1 is SGDLS and CDR2 is YYNGEE. The CDR3 DNA is TGTGCCAGCAGCACGGTGGTAGCGGGGGGGAATATGCAGTTCTTC. This translates into CASSTVVAGGNMQFF.

This clone was counted once. This rearrangement joins TRBV6-5 to TRBJ1-1; TRBD1 might be the D (5 bases). The CDR3 consists of 13 residues. V was pared by 6 bases and J by 5 bases, with 13 bases between. Germline V lookup: CDR1 MNHEY, CDR2 SVGAGI. The CDR3 sequence is CASSPGGKTEAFF. The CDR3 DNA reads TGTGCCAGCAGCCCCGGGGGAAAAACTGAAGCTTTCTTT.

This chain joins TRBV15 and TRBJ2-1; 9 positions match TRBD2. J gave up 9 bases and V 0 bases, and 12 bases lay outside the gene matches. Germline CDR1 reads LNHNV; CDR2 reads YYDKDF (reference sequence). CDR3 size: 17 residues. In DNA form, the CDR3 reads TGTGCCACCAGCAGAGATCTCACGGGGACTAGCAGGGGTGAGCAGTTCTTC. Translating it yields CATSRDLTGTSRGEQFF.